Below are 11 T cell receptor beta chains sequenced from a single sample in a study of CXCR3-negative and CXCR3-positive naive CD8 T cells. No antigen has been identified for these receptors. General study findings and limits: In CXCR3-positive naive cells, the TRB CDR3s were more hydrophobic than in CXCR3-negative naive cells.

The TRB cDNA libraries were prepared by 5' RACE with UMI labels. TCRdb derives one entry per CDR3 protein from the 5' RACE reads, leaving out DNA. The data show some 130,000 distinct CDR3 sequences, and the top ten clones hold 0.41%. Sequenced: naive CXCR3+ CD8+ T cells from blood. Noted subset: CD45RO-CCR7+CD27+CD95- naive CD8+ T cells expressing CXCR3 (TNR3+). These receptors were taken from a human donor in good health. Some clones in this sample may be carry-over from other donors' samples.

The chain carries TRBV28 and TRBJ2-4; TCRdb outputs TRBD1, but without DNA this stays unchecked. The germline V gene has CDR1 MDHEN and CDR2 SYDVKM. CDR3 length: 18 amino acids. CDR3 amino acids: CASSFNTGDNRDPNIQYF.

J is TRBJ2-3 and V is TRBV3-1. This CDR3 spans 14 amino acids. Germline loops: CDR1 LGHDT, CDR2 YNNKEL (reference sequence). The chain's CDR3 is CASSQEGLLNTQYF.

CDR3 in amino acids: CSCEGAINEQFF. The chain recombines TRBV29-1 with TRBJ2-1; TCRdb reports TRBD1, a call that lacks DNA to check it against. The CDR3 is 12 amino acids. CDR1 and CDR2 (germline): SQVTM, ANQGSEA.

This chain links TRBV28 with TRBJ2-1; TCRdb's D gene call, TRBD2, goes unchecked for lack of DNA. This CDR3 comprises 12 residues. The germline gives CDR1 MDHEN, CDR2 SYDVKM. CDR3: CASSGEAGEQFF.

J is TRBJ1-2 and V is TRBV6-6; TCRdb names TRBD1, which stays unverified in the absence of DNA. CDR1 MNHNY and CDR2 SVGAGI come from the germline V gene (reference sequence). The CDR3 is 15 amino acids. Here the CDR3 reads CASSYFGTESYGYTF.

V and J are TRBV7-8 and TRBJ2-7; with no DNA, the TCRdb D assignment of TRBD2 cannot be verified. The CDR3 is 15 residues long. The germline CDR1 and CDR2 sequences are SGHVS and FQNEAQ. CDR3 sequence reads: CASLDPGGPFGEQYF. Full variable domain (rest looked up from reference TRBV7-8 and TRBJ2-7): GAGVSQSPRYKVAKRGQDVALRCDPISGHVSLFWYQQALGQGPEFLTYFQNEAQLDKSGLPSDRFFAERPEGSVSTLKIQRTQQEDSAVYLCASLDPGGPFGEQYFGPGTRLTVT.

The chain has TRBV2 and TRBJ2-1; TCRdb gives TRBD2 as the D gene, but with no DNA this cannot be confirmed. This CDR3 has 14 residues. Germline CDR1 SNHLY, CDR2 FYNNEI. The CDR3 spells CASSPPTSYNEQFF. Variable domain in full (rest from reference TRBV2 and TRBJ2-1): EPEVTQTPSHQVTQMGQEVILRCVPISNHLYFYWYRQILGQKVEFLVSFYNNEISEKSEIFDDQFSVERPDGSNFTLKIRSTKLEDSAMYFCASSPPTSYNEQFFGPGTRLTVL.

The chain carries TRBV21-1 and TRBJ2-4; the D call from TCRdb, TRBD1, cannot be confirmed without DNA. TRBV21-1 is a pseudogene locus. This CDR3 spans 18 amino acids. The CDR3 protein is CASSKSARTDLAKNIQYF.

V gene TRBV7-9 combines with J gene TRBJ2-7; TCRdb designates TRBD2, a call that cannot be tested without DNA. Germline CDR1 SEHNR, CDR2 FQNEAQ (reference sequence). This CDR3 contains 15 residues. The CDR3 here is CASSLAGTSGNEQYF.

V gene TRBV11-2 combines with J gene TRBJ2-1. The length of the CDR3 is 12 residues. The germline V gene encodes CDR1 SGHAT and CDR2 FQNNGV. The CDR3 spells CASSLGVAEQFF.

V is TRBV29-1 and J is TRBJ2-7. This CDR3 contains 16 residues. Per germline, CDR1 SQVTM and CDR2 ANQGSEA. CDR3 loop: CSVEGILGWPAYEQYF.